A single sample is the source of the 28 T cell receptor beta chains below, sequenced in a study of T-cell reconstitution after alpha-beta-depleted transplantation in children. During its preparation, the TCRbeta library received unique molecular identifiers. TCRdb itself ran the PCR reads through MiXCR, one entry per CDR3 protein. Here the sample spans about 600,000 distinct CDR3 sequences, over 9.5% being singletons. This specimen consisted of PBMCs from the stem cell graft donor, obtained from the stem cell graft. These receptors originate from a human donor who donated a stem cell graft to a child with acute myeloid leukemia.

This clonotype was seen ten or more times. This chain links TRBV5-1 with TRBJ2-6; TRBD2 might be the D (7 bases). CDR3 size: 16 residues. Germline V lookup: CDR1 SGHRS, CDR2 YFSETQ. Deletions cut 0 bases from V and 5 bases from J, with 12 bases between. The CDR3 reads CASSLEGGPRANVLTF. CDR3 nucleotide sequence: TGCGCCAGCAGCTTGGAGGGGGGGCCAAGGGCCAACGTCCTGACTTTC.

The chain uses TRBV7-9 and TRBJ2-7; 9 nucleotides align to TRBD2. The V gene's germline CDR1 is SEHNR and CDR2 FQNEAQ (reference sequence). The CDR3 runs to 17 residues. Germline trimming cut 5 bases from V and 5 bases from J; bases unmatched to any gene: 16. The CDR3: CASSPSSVAGAGHEQYF. The CDR3, as DNA: TGTGCCAGCAGCCCCTCCTCGGTAGCGGGAGCAGGGCACGAGCAGTACTTC.

This clonotype has just a few counts. The chain couples TRBV20-1 to TRBJ1-1; perhaps TRBD1 as D (5 bases). The CDR3 runs to 13 residues. Trimming cost V 1 base and J 10 bases, with 16 bases left between them. The germline V gene encodes CDR1 DFQATT and CDR2 SNEGSKA (reference sequence). CDR3 nucleotide sequence: TGCAGTGCTAGAGGCAGAAGAGGGGCGGTAGCTTTCTTT. Protein product: CSARGRRGAVAFF.

This clonotype was counted at least ten times. This chain links TRBV19 with TRBJ2-7; no reliable D call. Germline V gives CDR1 LNHDA, CDR2 SQIVND (reference sequence). The CDR3 runs 15 residues. Trimming removed 5 bases from V and 4 bases from J, with 18 bases in between. CDR3 protein: CASSPTGQKGYEQYF. The CDR3 DNA reads TGTGCCAGTAGTCCGACCGGTCAAAAAGGTTACGAGCAGTACTTC.

The chain links TRBV30 to TRBJ1-4, with D possibly matching TRBD1 (5 bases). The V end was cut by 3 bases, the J end by 2 bases, with 13 bases between. CDR1 and CDR2 (germline): GTSNPN, SVGIG (reference sequence). The CDR3 contains 15 residues. This CDR3 reads CAWSAGGFTNEKLFF. CDR3 nucleotides: TGTGCCTGGAGCGCCGGGGGGTTTACTAATGAAAAACTGTTTTTT. The full variable domain, with the rest looked up from reference TRBV30 and TRBJ1-4, is SQTIHQWPATLVQPVGSPLSLECTVEGTSNPNLYWYRQAAGRGLQLLFYSVGIGQISSEVPQNLSASRPQDRQFILSSKKLLLSDSGFYLCAWSAGGFTNEKLFFGSGTQLSVL.

There are many counts of this clonotype. This chain connects TRBV12-3 or TRBV12-4 to TRBJ2-3; D is unresolved. This CDR3 region has 14 residues. Trimming shortened V by 5 bases and J by 2 bases, and 11 bases separated the two germline ends. The CDR3 DNA sequence: TGTGCCAGCAGTCTTCGGGCTACCACAGATACGCAGTATTTT. This codes for CASSLRATTDTQYF.

V is TRBV7-3 and J is TRBJ2-3; 13 nucleotides line up with TRBD2. V lost 10 bases to trimming and J lost 2 bases; unmatched junction nucleotides: 12. CDR3 length: 17 residues. CDR1 SGHTA and CDR2 FQGTGA come from the germline V gene. CDR3 coding DNA: TGTGCCACGGAACTAGCGGGAGGGACGAAGGCCACAGATACGCAGTATTTT. Translating gives CATELAGGTKATDTQYF.

The gene calls are TRBV5-1 and TRBJ1-2, with 9 positions matching TRBD1. The V gene end was trimmed by 3 bases and the J gene end by 5 bases; junction bases not matched to a gene: 5. CDR3 size: 14 residues. CDR1 and CDR2 (germline): SGHRS, YFSETQ. CDR3: CASSSDRGLYGYTF. For the CDR3, the DNA is TGCGCCAGCAGCTCGGACAGGGGATTATATGGCTACACCTTC.

The genes are TRBV30 and TRBJ1-3, with 9 nucleotides matching TRBD1. Trimming cost V 4 bases and J 0 bases; bases outside gene matches: 4. Looked up from germline, CDR1 is GTSNPN and CDR2 is SVGIG (reference sequence). This CDR3 region has 15 residues. The CDR3 here is CAWTDRGHSGNTIYF. CDR3 DNA: TGTGCCTGGACGGACAGGGGCCACTCTGGAAACACCATATATTTT.

This clonotype has only a few counts. The V and J genes are TRBV30 and TRBJ2-7; 8 bases line up with TRBD1. The trim removed 4 bases at V and 2 bases at J, leaving 7 bases unmatched. The CDR3 covers 14 residues. Germline V gene lookup returns CDR1 GTSNPN and CDR2 SVGIG (reference sequence). CDR3 nucleotides: TGTGCCTGGAAAGCGAACAGGGGGACCTACGAGCAGTACTTC. This gives the protein CAWKANRGTYEQYF.

The J gene is TRBJ2-3, the V gene TRBV29-1, with 15 bases identical to TRBD2. Germline V lookup: CDR1 SQVTM, CDR2 ANQGSEA. CDR3 length: 16 amino acids. V gave up 7 bases and J gave up 8 bases; unmatched junction bases: 13. The DNA of the CDR3 is TGCAGCGCAACCCGGGGACTAGCGGGAGGCGGGGGTACGCAGTATTTT. Protein sequence: CSATRGLAGGGGTQYF.

The chain employs TRBV10-3 and TRBJ2-5; perhaps TRBD2 as D (6 bases). The length of the CDR3 is 14 residues. Germline V gene data show CDR1 as ENHRY and CDR2 as SYGVKD. V was pared by 4 bases and J by 1 base, with 10 bases between. The CDR3 sequence is CAISGLGPQETQYF. CDR3 coding DNA: TGTGCCATCAGTGGACTAGGGCCCCAAGAGACCCAGTACTTC.

This clonotype was recorded at least ten times. V and J are TRBV12-3 or TRBV12-4 and TRBJ1-1, with D perhaps TRBD1 (6 bases). The V and J ends lost 1 base and 6 bases respectively, with 9 bases between them. This CDR3 region has 13 residues. CDR3 DNA: TGTGCCAGCAGTTTAGAGGGGGGTTCTGAAGCTTTCTTT. This codes for CASSLEGGSEAFF.

This clonotype came up many times. This chain joins TRBV5-6 and TRBJ2-7; 11 positions agree with TRBD2. Germline values: CDR1 SGHDT, CDR2 YYEEEE. Trimming cost V 4 bases and J 6 bases; bases outside gene matches: 9. The CDR3 consists of 15 residues. Written as DNA, the CDR3 is TGTGCCAGCAGCGGACCGACTAGCGGGATCGTCGAGCAGTACTTC. Translation gives CASSGPTSGIVEQYF.

This clonotype was seen ten or more times. The chain is built from TRBV12-3 or TRBV12-4 and TRBJ1-2; TRBD1 agrees at 7 bases. V trimming: 6 bases; J trimming: 12 bases; junction bases outside the gene matches: 19. The CDR3 is 15 amino acids. This CDR3 is CASSPQLRDRIKHTF. The CDR3 DNA reads as TGTGCCAGCAGCCCCCAACTCCGGGACAGAATAAAGCACACCTTC.

This clonotype occurred a few times. The chain couples TRBV9 to TRBJ2-7; D not resolved. Germline CDR1 SGDLS, CDR2 YYNGEE. This CDR3 spans 14 amino acids. V was shortened by 0 bases and J by 1 base, with 8 bases between the two germline ends. For the CDR3, the DNA is TGTGCCAGCAGCGTAGCTCTGCAGTCCTACGAGCAGTACTTC. Translation: CASSVALQSYEQYF.

This clonotype appeared many times. The genes are TRBV20-1 and TRBJ2-2; 14 bases are shared with TRBD2. The CDR3 is 16 residues long. In germline, CDR1 is DFQATT, CDR2 SNEGSKA (reference sequence). With V trimmed by 6 bases and J by 8 bases, 11 bases remained unmatched. CDR3 sequence (DNA): TGCAGTGCACGCACGCGGGGACTAGCGGGAGCAGGGGAGCTGTTTTTT. This sequence encodes CSARTRGLAGAGELFF.

This clonotype was picked up many times. V and J are TRBV7-2 and TRBJ1-1; 7 nucleotides match TRBD1. The CDR3 is 17 amino acids. V gave up 0 bases and J gave up 0 bases; unmatched junction bases: 7. From germline, CDR1 is SGHTA and CDR2 FQGNSA. CDR3 residues: CASSLAFGQVMNTEAFF. CDR3 nucleotide sequence: TGTGCCAGCAGCTTAGCTTTTGGACAGGTAATGAACACTGAAGCTTTCTTT.

The chain carries TRBV15 and TRBJ2-1, with TRBD2 as a possible D gene (7 bases). The CDR3 has 17 residues. Trimming shortened V by 0 bases and J by 6 bases, and 18 bases separated the two germline ends. Per the germline V gene, CDR1 is LNHNV and CDR2 is YYDKDF (reference sequence). The CDR3 DNA reads TGTGCCACCAGCAGAGACGGGTCGGGGGGCACGCGCAATGAGCAGTTCTTC. It yields the protein CATSRDGSGGTRNEQFF.

V and J are TRBV20-1 and TRBJ1-1; TRBD1 aligns across 7 bases. Germline V lookup: CDR1 DFQATT, CDR2 SNEGSKA (reference sequence). The J segment lost 1 base and the V segment lost 6 bases, leaving 8 bases of the junction unmatched. The CDR3 is made up of 14 amino acids. For the CDR3, the DNA is TGCAGTGCAGGCGAAGGGGGCAGGAACACTGAAGCTTTCTTT. Translation: CSAGEGGRNTEAFF.

Details on this clonotype: The final CDR3 position lacks the conserved phenylalanine or tryptophan, pointing to a likely read error. The rearrangement links TRBV4-2 to TRBJ1-1; 8 bases line up with TRBD1. This CDR3 spans 17 amino acids. V was pared by 0 bases and J by 2 bases, with 8 bases of the junction left unmatched. Germline V gene data show CDR1 as LGHNA and CDR2 as YNFKEQ. CDR3 bases: TGTGCCAGCAGCCAAGATCGGGCAGGGGGCGGAAACACTGAAGCTTTCTGT. This translates into CASSQDRAGGGNTEAFC.

This clonotype was picked up a small number of times. The chain combines TRBV7-9 with TRBJ2-7; 8 bases agree with TRBD2. CDR3 length: 16 amino acids. CDR1 SEHNR and CDR2 FQNEAQ come from the germline V gene (reference sequence). J gave up 2 bases and V 5 bases, and 11 bases lay outside the gene matches. CDR3 sequence: CASSPDRAGVTYEQYF. CDR3 DNA sequence: TGTGCCAGCAGCCCCGATCGAGCGGGGGTAACCTACGAGCAGTACTTC.

Here the CDR3 reads CASSNKQGNTEAFF. DNA for the CDR3: TGTGCCAGCAGTAACAAACAGGGGAACACTGAAGCTTTCTTT. V gene TRBV6-5 combines with J gene TRBJ1-1; D is possibly TRBD1 (6 bases). Trimming left V 5 bases short and J 1 base short, with 11 bases between. The length of the CDR3 is 14 residues. Germline V CDR1 and CDR2: MNHEY, SVGAGI.

This clonotype was counted at least ten times. The rearrangement links TRBV11-1 to TRBJ2-3, with D unresolved. The V and J ends lost 1 base and 0 bases respectively, with 8 bases between them. Germline-derived CDR1 and CDR2 are SGHAT and FQDESV (reference sequence). CDR3 length: 15 amino acids. CDR3 amino acids: CASSLGGSSTDTQYF. CDR3 DNA: TGTGCCAGCAGCTTAGGGGGATCGAGCACAGATACGCAGTATTTT.

This clonotype was counted at least ten times. The chain joins TRBV10-3 to TRBJ2-2; perhaps TRBD2 as D (6 bases). Germline assignment: CDR1 ENHRY and CDR2 SYGVKD. V was trimmed by 9 bases and J by 0 bases, leaving 11 bases between them. The CDR3 has 14 amino acids. CDR3 bases: TGTGCCATTAGGGGCGGGGCGAACACCGGGGAGCTGTTTTTT. Its translation: CAIRGGANTGELFF.

The rearrangement links TRBV20-1 to TRBJ1-5, with 7 bases aligning to TRBD1. Germline CDR1 reads DFQATT; CDR2 reads SNEGSKA (reference sequence). This CDR3 region has 15 residues. V gave up 6 bases and J gave up 2 bases; unmatched junction bases: 10. CDR3 nucleotides: TGCAGTGCAACCAAGGGGGCGCAAGGCAATCAGCCCCAGCATTTT. This codes for CSATKGAQGNQPQHF.

This clonotype came up a few times. V and J are TRBV6-2 or TRBV6-3 and TRBJ2-1; maybe TRBD2 (5 bases). CDR1 MNHEY and CDR2 SVGEGT come from the germline V gene. This CDR3 region has 18 residues. Trimming cost V 0 bases and J 0 bases, with 15 bases left between them. The CDR3 reads CASSYSKKRLSSYNEQFF. The CDR3 bases are TGTGCCAGCAGTTACTCGAAGAAGCGGCTTAGCTCCTACAATGAGCAGTTCTTC.

This clonotype came up many times. The chain employs TRBV29-1 and TRBJ2-5; 7 bases agree with TRBD1. The trim removed 4 bases at V and 1 base at J, leaving 12 bases unmatched. The CDR3 loop spans 16 amino acids. CDR1 and CDR2 (germline): SQVTM, ANQGSEA. The CDR3 region is CSVASFRDRPQETQYF. CDR3 bases: TGCAGCGTTGCCTCGTTCCGGGACAGACCCCAAGAGACCCAGTACTTC.